Below are 13 T cell receptor beta chains sequenced from a single sample in a study of cytomegalovirus exposure and HLA in healthy donors (dated by TCRdb to the late 2010s). The library was produced with the immunoSEQ multiplex PCR assay. A mixture of 60 forward primers for TCR Vbeta segments and 13 reverse primers for TCR Jbeta segments was used in the multiplex PCR. TCRdb's version of the immuneACCESS table is confined to in-frame rearrangements and falls short of the full clone set. An unresolved V gene accounts for under half of the shortfall where checked; the remainder is of unknown origin. The sample records roughly 150,000 clones, around 78% of which are singletons. The ten largest clones take up roughly 6% of the sample. The sample comprised PBMCs. Receptors were obtained from a woman aged 40 to 50 in good health and CMV-seropositive.

The chain links TRBV30 to TRBJ2-1; 12 bases align to TRBD2. The length of the CDR3 is 18 residues. CDR1 and CDR2 from the germline V gene are GTSNPN and SVGIG (reference sequence). The CDR3 protein is CPSLYGPLTSGSGGEQFF. The DNA for the CDR3 is TGTCCATCGTTATATGGCCCTCTGACTAGCGGGAGTGGGGGGGAGCAGTTCTTC.

V usage is TRBV18 and J usage is TRBJ1-1; tentative D call: TRBD1 (6 bases). The CDR3 has 17 residues. The germline V gene encodes CDR1 KGHSH and CDR2 LQKENI. Trimming took 4 bases from V and 3 from J, leaving 21 bases between them. The CDR3 nucleotides read TGTGCCAGCTCACTCTCTAGGGGGTCAGGGTTTCACACTGAAGCTTTCTTT. This encodes CASSLSRGSGFHTEAFF. Using reference TRBV18 and TRBJ1-1 for the parts outside the CDR3, the full variable domain is NAGVMQNPRHLVRRRGQEARLRCSPMKGHSHVYWYRQLPEEGLKFMVYLQKENIIDESGMPKERFSAEFPKEGPSILRIQQVVRGDSAAYFCASSLSRGSGFHTEAFFGQGTRLTVV.

The rearrangement links TRBV5-4 to TRBJ1-4; 8 nucleotides align to TRBD1. Germline assignment: CDR1 SGHNT and CDR2 YYREEE (reference sequence). The junction had 4 bases not matched to a gene; V was cut back by 0 bases and J by 0 bases. The length of the CDR3 is 17 residues. The CDR3 loop reads CASSLGRGRATNEKLFF. The CDR3 region has the DNA TGTGCCAGCAGCTTGGGCAGGGGGCGCGCAACTAATGAAAAACTGTTTTTT.

CDR3 amino acids: CAWSTNRVAKNIQYF. For the CDR3, the DNA is TGTGCCTGGAGTACTAACCGGGTGGCCAAAAACATTCAGTACTTC. The chain is built from TRBV30 and TRBJ2-4, with D unresolved. The CDR3 sequence is 15 residues long. Trimming shortened V by 2 bases and J by 1 base, and 12 bases separated the two germline ends. CDR1 is GTSNPN and CDR2 is SVGIG in the germline V gene (reference sequence).

V gene TRBV6-5 combines with J gene TRBJ2-7; D perhaps matches TRBD2 (5 bases). In germline, CDR1 is MNHEY, CDR2 SVGAGI. V lost 0 bases and J 4 bases, leaving 13 bases between the germline ends. The CDR3 length is 15 residues. The CDR3 DNA reads TGTGCCAGCAGTTACTCTGGCGGGCCGGTGTACGAGCAGTACTTC. As protein: CASSYSGGPVYEQYF.

The chain is built from TRBV19 and TRBJ2-3, with TRBD2 matching over 7 bases. With V trimmed by 6 bases and J by 1 base, 1 base remained unmatched. The germline V gene has CDR1 LNHDA and CDR2 SQIVND (reference sequence). This CDR3 comprises 13 residues. CDR3 sequence reads: CASRGRGTDTQYF. The CDR3 coding sequence is TGTGCCAGTAGGGGGAGGGGCACAGATACGCAGTATTTT.

This clone was counted a few times. Being one base from a much bigger clone, this may be a read error. V usage is TRBV6-1 and J usage is TRBJ2-2; 7 nucleotides align to TRBD2. This CDR3 comprises 14 residues. Germline CDR1 and CDR2: MNHNS and SASEGT. J gave up 9 bases and V 5 bases, and 9 bases lay outside the gene matches. The CDR3 is CASSCRRGGWELFF. In DNA form, the CDR3 reads TGTGCCAGCAGTTGCCGCCGCGGGGGATGGGAGCTGTTTTTT.

V gene TRBV18 combines with J gene TRBJ2-7; 7 bases are shared with TRBD1. V was clipped by 4 bases and J by 0 bases; unmatched bases: 3. The CDR3 is 14 amino acids. CDR1 is KGHSH, CDR2 LQKENI, per germline. CDR3 amino acids: CASSQGAVSYEQYF. CDR3 DNA sequence: TGTGCCAGCTCACAGGGGGCCGTCTCCTACGAGCAGTACTTC.

J is TRBJ2-7 and V is TRBV2; D may be TRBD1 (5 bases). The length of the CDR3 is 15 residues. V was trimmed by 6 bases and J by 2 bases, leaving 17 bases between them. CDR1 and CDR2 from the germline V gene are SNHLY and FYNNEI. Here the CDR3 DNA reads TGTGCCAGCAGGATCCCGGACACCTCAACCTACGAGCAGTACTTC. Its translation is CASRIPDTSTYEQYF.

The chain links TRBV5-6 to TRBJ1-6; a possible D gene is TRBD1 (6 bases). V was clipped by 3 bases and J by 2 bases, with 12 bases between them. The CDR3 is 16 residues long. CDR1 and CDR2 from the germline V gene are SGHDT and YYEEEE. The CDR3 region has the DNA TGTGCCAGCAGCTATGGACAGATCCCCTATAATTCACCCCTCCACTTT. It encodes CASSYGQIPYNSPLHF.

Written as DNA, the CDR3 is TGCAGTGTGGTCAGGGGGAACGAGCAGTACTTC. This sequence encodes CSVVRGNEQYF. The chain links TRBV20-1 to TRBJ2-7; TRBD1 agrees at 7 bases. The CDR3 has 11 residues. The V gene's germline CDR1 is DFQATT and CDR2 SNEGSKA (reference sequence). With V trimmed by 7 bases and J by 5 bases, 5 bases remained unmatched.

J is TRBJ2-3 and V is TRBV30, with TRBD2 matching over 8 bases. CDR3 size: 15 residues. Germline CDR1 and CDR2: GTSNPN and SVGIG (reference sequence). V was clipped by 3 bases and J by 3 bases; unmatched bases: 8. The CDR3 loop reads CAWSPSGRATDTQYF. CDR3 coding DNA: TGTGCCTGGAGCCCAAGCGGGAGAGCGACAGATACGCAGTATTTT.

The rearrangement uses TRBV28 and TRBJ2-2; 11 bases are shared with TRBD1. Germline V gene lookup returns CDR1 MDHEN and CDR2 SYDVKM. There are 15 residues in the CDR3. Losses at the gene ends were 5 bases for V and 6 bases for J; bases not matched to a gene: 5. CDR3 nucleotides: TGTGCCAGCAGTAAGCCGGGACAGGGGGCCGGGGAGCTGTTTTTT. Translated, it gives CASSKPGQGAGELFF.